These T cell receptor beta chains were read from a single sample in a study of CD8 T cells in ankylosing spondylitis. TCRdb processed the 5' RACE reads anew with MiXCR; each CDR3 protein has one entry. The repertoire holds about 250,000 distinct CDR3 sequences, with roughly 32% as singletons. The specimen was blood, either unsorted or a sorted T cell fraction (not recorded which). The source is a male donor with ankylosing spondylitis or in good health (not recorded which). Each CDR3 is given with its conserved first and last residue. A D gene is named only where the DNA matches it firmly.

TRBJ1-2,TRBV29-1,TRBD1,CSARDSKERYTF
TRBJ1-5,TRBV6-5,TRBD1,CASSYSGGNQPQHF
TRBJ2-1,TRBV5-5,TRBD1,CASRKQGDNEQFF
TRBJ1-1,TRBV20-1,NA,CSAKPFAPSEAFF
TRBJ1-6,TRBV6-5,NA,CASSYFQGKGSPLHF
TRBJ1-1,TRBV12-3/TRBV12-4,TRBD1,CASSSRTGPEAFF
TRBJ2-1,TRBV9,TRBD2,CASSFGLAGGEQFF
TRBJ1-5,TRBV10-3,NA,CAIGPGVDQPQHF
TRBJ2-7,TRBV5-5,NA,CASSPKAEQYF
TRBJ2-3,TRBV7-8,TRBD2,CASSRSGLKDTQYF
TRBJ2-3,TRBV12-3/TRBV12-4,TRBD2,CATLGLPGLAGNYTQYF
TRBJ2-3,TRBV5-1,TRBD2,CASSPGLAGPSSTDTQYF
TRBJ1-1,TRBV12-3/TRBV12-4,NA,CASWFTGGNTEAFF
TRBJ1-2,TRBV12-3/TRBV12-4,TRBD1,CASSLSGTVNYGYTF
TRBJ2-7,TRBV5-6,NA,CASSIDRSTYEQYF
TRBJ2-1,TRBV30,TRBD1,CAWTPTGADEQFF
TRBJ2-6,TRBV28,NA,CASSPRPPSGANVLTF
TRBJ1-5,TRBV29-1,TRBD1,CSVSAGGQPQHF
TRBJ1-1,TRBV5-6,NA,CASSLGTAMNTEAFF
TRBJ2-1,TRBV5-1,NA,CASSLGGRYEQFF
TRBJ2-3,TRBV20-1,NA,CSARGTTQDTQYF
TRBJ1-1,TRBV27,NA,CASSQILNTEAFF
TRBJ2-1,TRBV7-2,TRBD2,CASSLVTSGEQFF
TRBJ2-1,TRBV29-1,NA,CSVPLDRYNEQFF
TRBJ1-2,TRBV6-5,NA,CASSYGGGDGYTF
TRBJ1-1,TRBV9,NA,CASSVEQLSTEAFF
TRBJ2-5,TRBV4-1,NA,CASSQDSGGSGTQYF
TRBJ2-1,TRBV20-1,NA,CSAPLRGEAAQNYNEQFF
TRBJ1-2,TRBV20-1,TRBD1,CSPGTAYGYTF
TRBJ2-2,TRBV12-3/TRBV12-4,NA,CASSPSAGYAGELFF
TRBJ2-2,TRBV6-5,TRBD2,CASSSLAGGLSGELFF
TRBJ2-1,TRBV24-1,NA,CATSGQGFYNEQFF
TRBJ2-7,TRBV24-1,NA,CATSAGYEQYF
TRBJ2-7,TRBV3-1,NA,CASSQVDEQYF
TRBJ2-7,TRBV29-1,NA,CSVVISSYEQYF
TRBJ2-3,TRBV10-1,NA,CASSEGLASTDTQYF
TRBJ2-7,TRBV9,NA,CASSVRGWDEQYF
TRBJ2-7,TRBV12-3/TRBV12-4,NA,CASSLVGRPSYEQYF
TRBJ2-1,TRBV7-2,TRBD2,CASSLGTSVREQFF
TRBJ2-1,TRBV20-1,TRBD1,CSAPAGTGGASNNEQFF